This T cell receptor delta chain was identified during a study of gamma-delta T cells after stem cell transplantation. TCRdb applied CATT to the RT-PCR reads for clone calling. The sample carries 2,500 to 3,500 delta-chain clones, 1.7% recorded once. This clone was recorded a few times. A read error is the likely source, as a far larger clone sits one nucleotide away. Other DNA sequences in this specimen translate into the identical CDR3. The CDR3 has 25 amino acids. Per the germline V gene, CDR1 is GEAIGNYY and CDR2 is EKD. The V call is TRDV2, the J call TRDJ1; 11 nucleotides line up with TRDD3. The TCR was taken from a human donor. It is not recorded whose cells these are; they may come from a transplant donor. The sequencing input was gamma-delta T cells. CDR3 protein: CACDTLNPPILGDKGPDRMTDKLIF. The CDR3 DNA reads as TGTGCCTGCGACACCTTAAATCCTCCCATACTGGGGGATAAGGGACCAGACCGTATGACCGATAAACTCATCTTT.